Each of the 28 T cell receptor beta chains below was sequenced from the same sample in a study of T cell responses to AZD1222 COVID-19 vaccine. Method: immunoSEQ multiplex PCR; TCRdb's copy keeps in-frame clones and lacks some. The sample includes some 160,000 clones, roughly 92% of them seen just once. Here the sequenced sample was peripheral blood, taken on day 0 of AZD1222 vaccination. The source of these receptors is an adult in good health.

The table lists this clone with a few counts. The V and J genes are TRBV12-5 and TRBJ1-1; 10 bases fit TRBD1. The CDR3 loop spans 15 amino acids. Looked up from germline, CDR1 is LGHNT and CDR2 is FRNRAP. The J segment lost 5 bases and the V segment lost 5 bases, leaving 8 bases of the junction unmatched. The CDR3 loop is CASGAPGQGRTEAFF. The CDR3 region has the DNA TGTGCTAGTGGTGCGCCGGGACAGGGGAGGACTGAAGCTTTCTTT. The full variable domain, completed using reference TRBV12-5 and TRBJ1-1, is DARVTQTPRHKVTEMGQEVTMRCQPILGHNTVFWYRQTMMQGLELLAYFRNRAPLDDSGMPKDRFSAEMPDATLATLKIQPSEPRDSAVYFCASGAPGQGRTEAFFGQGTRLTVV.

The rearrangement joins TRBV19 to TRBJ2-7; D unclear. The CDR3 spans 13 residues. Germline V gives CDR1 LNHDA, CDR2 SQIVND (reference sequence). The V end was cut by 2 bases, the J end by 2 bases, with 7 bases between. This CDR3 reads CASSIQITYEQYF. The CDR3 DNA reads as TGTGCCAGTAGTATACAAATTACCTACGAGCAGTACTTC.

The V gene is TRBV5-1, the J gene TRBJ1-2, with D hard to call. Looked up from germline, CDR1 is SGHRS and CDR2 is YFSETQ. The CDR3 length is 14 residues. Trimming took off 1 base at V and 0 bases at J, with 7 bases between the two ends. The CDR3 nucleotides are TGCGCCAGCAGCTTGCCAGGCCCTAACTATGGCTACACCTTC. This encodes CASSLPGPNYGYTF.

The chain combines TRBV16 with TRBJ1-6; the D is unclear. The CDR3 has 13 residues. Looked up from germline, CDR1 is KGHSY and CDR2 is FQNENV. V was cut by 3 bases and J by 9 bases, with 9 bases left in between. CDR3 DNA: TGTGCCAGCAGCCATAGACAAATTTCACCCCTCCACTTT. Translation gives CASSHRQISPLHF.

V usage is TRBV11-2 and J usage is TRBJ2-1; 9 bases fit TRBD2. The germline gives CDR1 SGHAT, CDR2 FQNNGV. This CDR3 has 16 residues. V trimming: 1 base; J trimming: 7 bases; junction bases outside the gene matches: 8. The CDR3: CASSLGGRALGNEQFF. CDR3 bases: TGTGCCAGCAGCTTAGGCGGGAGGGCCCTTGGTAATGAGCAGTTCTTC. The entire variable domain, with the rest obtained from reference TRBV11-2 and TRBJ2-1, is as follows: EAGVAQSPRYKIIEKRQSVAFWCNPISGHATLYWYQQILGQGPKLLIQFQNNGVVDDSQLPKDRFSAERLKGVDSTLKIQPAKLEDSAVYLCASSLGGRALGNEQFFGPGTRLTVL.

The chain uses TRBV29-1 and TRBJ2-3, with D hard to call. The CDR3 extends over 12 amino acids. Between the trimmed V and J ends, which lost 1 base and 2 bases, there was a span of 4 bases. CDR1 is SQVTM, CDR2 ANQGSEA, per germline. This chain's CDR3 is CSVEVYTDTQYF. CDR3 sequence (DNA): TGCAGCGTTGAAGTTTACACAGATACGCAGTATTTT.

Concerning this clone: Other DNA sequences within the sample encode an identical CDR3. The chain's CDR3 is CASSIRGSGYTF. The CDR3 DNA sequence: TGTGCCAGTAGTATCCGGGGTTCTGGCTACACCTTC. The chain carries TRBV19 and TRBJ1-2; D is unresolved. Germline loops: CDR1 LNHDA, CDR2 SQIVND (reference sequence). The germline V and J ends were trimmed by 3 bases and 7 bases, with 9 bases remaining between them. The CDR3 is 12 amino acids. Complete variable domain (other parts from reference TRBV19 and TRBJ1-2): DGGITQSPKYLFRKEGQNVTLSCEQNLNHDAMYWYRQDPGQGLRLIYYSQIVNDFQKGDIAEGYSVSREKKESFPLTVTSAQKNPTAFYLCASSIRGSGYTFGSGTRLTVV.

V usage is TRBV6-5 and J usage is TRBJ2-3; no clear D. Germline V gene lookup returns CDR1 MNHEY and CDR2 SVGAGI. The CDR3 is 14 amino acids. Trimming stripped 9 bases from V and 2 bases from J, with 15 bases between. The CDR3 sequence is CASRTAGPTDTQYF. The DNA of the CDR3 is TGTGCCAGTAGAACGGCCGGGCCCACAGATACGCAGTATTTT.

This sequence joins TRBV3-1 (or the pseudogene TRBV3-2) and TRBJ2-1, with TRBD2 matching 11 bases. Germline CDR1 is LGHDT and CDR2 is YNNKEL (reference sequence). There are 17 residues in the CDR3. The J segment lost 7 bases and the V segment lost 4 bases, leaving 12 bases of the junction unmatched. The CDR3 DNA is TGTGCCAGCAGCCGCCCGGTTCGGCTAGCGGGGGGAAATGAGCAGTTCTTC. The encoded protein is CASSRPVRLAGGNEQFF.

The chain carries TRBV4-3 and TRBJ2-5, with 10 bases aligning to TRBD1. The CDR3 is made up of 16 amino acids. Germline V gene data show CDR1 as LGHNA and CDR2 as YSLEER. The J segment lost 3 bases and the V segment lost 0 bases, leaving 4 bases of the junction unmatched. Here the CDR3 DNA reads TGCGCCAGCAGCCAAGATCGGACAGGGGGGAAAGAGACCCAGTACTTC. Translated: CASSQDRTGGKETQYF.

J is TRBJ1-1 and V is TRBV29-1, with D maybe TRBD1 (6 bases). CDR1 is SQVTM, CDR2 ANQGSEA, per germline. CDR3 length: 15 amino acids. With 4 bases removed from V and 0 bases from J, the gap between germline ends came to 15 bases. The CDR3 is CSVVLSYRVNTEAFF. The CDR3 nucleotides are TGCAGCGTTGTGCTTTCGTACAGGGTGAACACTGAAGCTTTCTTT.

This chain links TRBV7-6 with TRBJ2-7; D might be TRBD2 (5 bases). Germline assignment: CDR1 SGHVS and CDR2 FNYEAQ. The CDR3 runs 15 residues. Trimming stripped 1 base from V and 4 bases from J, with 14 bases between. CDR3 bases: TGTGCCAGCAGCTTAGAGTCTAGCTCTCTATACGAGCAGTACTTC. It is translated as CASSLESSSLYEQYF.

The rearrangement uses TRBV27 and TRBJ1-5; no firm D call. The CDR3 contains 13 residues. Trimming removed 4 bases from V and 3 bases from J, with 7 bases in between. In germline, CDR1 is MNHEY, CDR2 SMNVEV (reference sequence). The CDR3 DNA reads TGTGCCAGCAGTTACGGCTACAATCAGCCCCAGCATTTT. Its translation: CASSYGYNQPQHF.

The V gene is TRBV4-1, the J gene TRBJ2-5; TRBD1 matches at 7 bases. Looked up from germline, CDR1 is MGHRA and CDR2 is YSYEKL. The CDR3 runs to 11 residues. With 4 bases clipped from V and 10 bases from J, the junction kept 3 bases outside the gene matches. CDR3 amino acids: CASSPGTVQYF. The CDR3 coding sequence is TGCGCCAGCAGCCCAGGGACAGTCCAGTACTTC.

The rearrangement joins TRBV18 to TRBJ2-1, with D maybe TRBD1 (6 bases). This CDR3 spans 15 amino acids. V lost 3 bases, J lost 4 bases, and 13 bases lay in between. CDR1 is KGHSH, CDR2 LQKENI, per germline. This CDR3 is CASSPETGPYNEQFF. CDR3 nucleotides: TGTGCCAGCTCACCTGAGACAGGTCCTTACAATGAGCAGTTCTTC. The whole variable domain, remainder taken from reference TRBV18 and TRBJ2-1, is NAGVMQNPRHLVRRRGQEARLRCSPMKGHSHVYWYRQLPEEGLKFMVYLQKENIIDESGMPKERFSAEFPKEGPSILRIQQVVRGDSAAYFCASSPETGPYNEQFFGPGTRLTVL.

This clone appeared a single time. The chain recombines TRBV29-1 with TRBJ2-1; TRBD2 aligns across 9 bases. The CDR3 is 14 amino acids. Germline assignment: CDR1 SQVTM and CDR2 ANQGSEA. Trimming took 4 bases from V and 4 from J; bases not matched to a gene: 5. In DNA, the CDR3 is TGCAGCGTTGGAGGTCTAGCGGGGTACAATGAGCAGTTCTTC. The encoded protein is CSVGGLAGYNEQFF.

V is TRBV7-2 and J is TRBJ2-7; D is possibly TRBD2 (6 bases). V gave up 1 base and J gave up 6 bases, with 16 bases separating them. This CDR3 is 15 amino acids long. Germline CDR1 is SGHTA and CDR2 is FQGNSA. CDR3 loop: CASSLGGLRASEQYF. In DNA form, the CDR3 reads TGTGCCAGCAGCTTAGGGGGACTTAGGGCGTCCGAGCAGTACTTC. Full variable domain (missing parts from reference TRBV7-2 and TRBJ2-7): GAGVSQSPSNKVTEKGKDVELRCDPISGHTALYWYRQSLGQGLEFLIYFQGNSAPDKSGLPSDRFSAERTGGSVSTLTIQRTQQEDSAVYLCASSLGGLRASEQYFGPGTRLTVT.

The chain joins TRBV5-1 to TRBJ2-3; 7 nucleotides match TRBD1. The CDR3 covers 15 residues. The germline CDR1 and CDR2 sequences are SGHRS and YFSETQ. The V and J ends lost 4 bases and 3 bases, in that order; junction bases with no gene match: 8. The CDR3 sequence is CASSPTGYVTDTQYF. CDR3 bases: TGCGCCAGCAGCCCGACAGGGTATGTGACAGATACGCAGTATTTT.

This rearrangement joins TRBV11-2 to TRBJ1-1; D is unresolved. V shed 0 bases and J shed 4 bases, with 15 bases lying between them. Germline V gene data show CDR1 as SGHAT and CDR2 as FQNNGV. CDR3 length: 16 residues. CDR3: CASSLDYRWEGTEAFF. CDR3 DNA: TGTGCCAGCAGCTTAGACTATCGCTGGGAGGGCACTGAAGCTTTCTTT.

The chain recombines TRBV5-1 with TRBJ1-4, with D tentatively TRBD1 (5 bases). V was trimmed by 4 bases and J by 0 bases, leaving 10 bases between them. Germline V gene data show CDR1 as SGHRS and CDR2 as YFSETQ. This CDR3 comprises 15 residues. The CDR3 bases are TGCGCCAGCAGCGAGACGGGGGCAACTAATGAAAAACTGTTTTTT. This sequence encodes CASSETGATNEKLFF.

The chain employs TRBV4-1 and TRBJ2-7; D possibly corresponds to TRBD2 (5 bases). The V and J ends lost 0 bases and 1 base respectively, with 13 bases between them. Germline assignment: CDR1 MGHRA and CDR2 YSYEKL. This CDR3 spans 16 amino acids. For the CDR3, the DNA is TGCGCCAGCAGCCAAGATCGGTCGGCGGGTTCCTACGAGCAGTACTTC. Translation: CASSQDRSAGSYEQYF.

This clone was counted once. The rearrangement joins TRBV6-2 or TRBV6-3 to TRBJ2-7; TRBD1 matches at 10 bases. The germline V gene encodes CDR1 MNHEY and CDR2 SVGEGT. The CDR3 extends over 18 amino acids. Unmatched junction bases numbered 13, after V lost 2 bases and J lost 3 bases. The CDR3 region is CASSYQPGQGRGSYEQYF. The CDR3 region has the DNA TGTGCCAGCAGTTACCAACCGGGACAGGGGAGGGGCAGCTACGAGCAGTACTTC.

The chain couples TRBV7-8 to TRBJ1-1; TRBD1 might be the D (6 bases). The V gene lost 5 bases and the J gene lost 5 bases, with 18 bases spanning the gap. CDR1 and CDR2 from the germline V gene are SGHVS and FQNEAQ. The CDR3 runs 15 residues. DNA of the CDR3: TGTGCCAGCAGCGCCTGGAGCAGGGGTGTTACTGAAGCTTTCTTT. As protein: CASSAWSRGVTEAFF.

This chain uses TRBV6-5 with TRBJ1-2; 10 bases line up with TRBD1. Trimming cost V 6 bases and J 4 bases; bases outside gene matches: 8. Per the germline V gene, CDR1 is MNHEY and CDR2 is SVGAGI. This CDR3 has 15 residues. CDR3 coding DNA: TGTGCCAGCAGGGGTGGGACAGGGGTGGGCTATGGCTACACCTTC. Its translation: CASRGGTGVGYGYTF.

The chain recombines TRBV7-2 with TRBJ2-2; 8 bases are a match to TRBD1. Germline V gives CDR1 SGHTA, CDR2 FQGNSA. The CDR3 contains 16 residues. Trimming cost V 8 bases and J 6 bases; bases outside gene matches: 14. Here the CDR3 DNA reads TGTGCCAGCTCCCCCGAACGACAGGGGTTTGCCGGGGAGCTGTTTTTT. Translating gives CASSPERQGFAGELFF.

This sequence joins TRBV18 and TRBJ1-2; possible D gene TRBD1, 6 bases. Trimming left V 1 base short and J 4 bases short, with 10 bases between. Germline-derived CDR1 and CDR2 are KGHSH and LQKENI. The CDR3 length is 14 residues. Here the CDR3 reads CASSPQGQPYGYTF. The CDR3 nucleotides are TGTGCCAGCTCACCACAAGGACAGCCCTATGGCTACACCTTC.

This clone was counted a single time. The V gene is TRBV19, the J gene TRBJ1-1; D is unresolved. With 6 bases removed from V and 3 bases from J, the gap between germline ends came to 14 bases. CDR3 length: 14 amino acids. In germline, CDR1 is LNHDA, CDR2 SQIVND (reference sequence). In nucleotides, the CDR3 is TGTGCCAGTAGCCACCCCGGAGAGGACACTGAAGCTTTCTTT. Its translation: CASSHPGEDTEAFF. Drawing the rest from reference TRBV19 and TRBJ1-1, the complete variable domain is DGGITQSPKYLFRKEGQNVTLSCEQNLNHDAMYWYRQDPGQGLRLIYYSQIVNDFQKGDIAEGYSVSREKKESFPLTVTSAQKNPTAFYLCASSHPGEDTEAFFGQGTRLTVV.

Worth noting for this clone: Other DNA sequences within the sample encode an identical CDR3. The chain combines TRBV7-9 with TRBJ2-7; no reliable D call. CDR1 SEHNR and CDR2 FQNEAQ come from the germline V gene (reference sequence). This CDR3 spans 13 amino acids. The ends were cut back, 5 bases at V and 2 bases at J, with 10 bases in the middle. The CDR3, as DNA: TGTGCCAGCAGCCTCGGACGGGCCTACGAGCAGTACTTC. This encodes CASSLGRAYEQYF.